The present TCR beta chain was sequenced within a study of blood T cell repertoires in COVID-19 (dated by TCRdb to 2019 to 2021). Looking at the study overall: Samples covering the acute and convalescent phases of COVID-19 were provided by collaborators in the United States, Italy and Spain. The dataset comprised deeply sampled blood TCRbeta repertoires from subjects exposed to, actively infected with, or recovered from COVID-19. Where HLA class I and class II types were available, the types were taken from metadata supplied by the sample provider, not from assay-based typing. The samples were drawn from the first 160 participants of the ongoing ImmuneRACE study and from 1,254 subjects provided by 6 global collaborators. A freely available public database, intended as a resource for researchers studying the immune response to SARS-CoV-2, is where the repertoires were released. The material from the prospective study consisted of cDNA or gDNA derived from T cells, B-cell-depleted T cells, or PBMCs. The sample metadata nearly always contained a de-identified subject ID, COVID-19 status, age in years and sex.

TCRbeta CDR3 regions were amplified from genomic DNA using the immunoSEQ Assay, a bias-controlled multiplex PCR. Concerning the study's data processing: The number of nucleated cells in each sample was estimated from the amplification of reference gene primers within the assay. Sequence reads were collapsed and filtered to measure the absolute abundance of every unique TCRbeta CDR3 rearrangement. For each sample, productive Simpson clonality was calculated as the square root of Simpson's diversity index over productive rearrangements. The table comes from immuneACCESS by way of TCRdb, which keeps in-frame sequences with V and J called. Part of the clones is missing from these tables; in studies checked, under half for an unresolved V gene and the rest for unknown reasons. V and J calls and clone size are as listed in that table; D and trimming were resolved from the DNA. This sample comprises a few hundred thousand clones, roughly 90% of them detected only once. The ten largest account for about 7% of the sample.

Broader findings and caveats from the paper: Clinical and demographic metadata were provided uncurated, with the amount varying by source and participant.

In Seattle, one collaborating source enrolled patients while the infection was active and tracked those patients longitudinally over the course of disease. Collaborating institutions collected whole blood in K2EDTA tubes following their own protocols. For TCRbeta analysis, collaborators shipped samples as frozen whole blood, isolated PBMCs, or DNA extracted from either of those sample types. The CDR3 numbers 15 residues from cysteine through phenylalanine. This entry keeps only the CDR3 DNA: 45 bases, framed from base 1. Trimming accounts for 2 bases at V and 2 bases at J, while the number of junction bases matched to no gene is 5. Sequences SGHDT (CDR1) and YYEEEE (CDR2) are obtained from the germline V gene. On this clone itself: The target of this receptor is not known. No quality values exist for individual bases; no much larger clone is one base distant.

Specimen: peripheral blood. The chain was built from TRBV5-6 and TRBJ2-3; TRBD1 matches 7 bases in the middle. The TCR comes from a woman aged 55-69 years with COVID-19, enrolled during active disease. The DNA sequence reads TGTGCCAGCAGCTTCCAGGGGGTGGTCACAGATACGCAGTATTTT. Its protein product is CASSFQGVVTDTQYF.